The entry below gives a single TCR beta chain sequence along with its context. Its antigen is undetermined. Only cases whose brain tissue showed the highest T cell transcript signatures were sequenced. Pre-surgery treatment included at least one anti-epileptic drug. Germline-derived CDR1 and CDR2 are SGHAT and FQNNGV. V was clipped by 1 base and J by 2 bases, with 5 bases between them. The CDR3 has 13 amino acids. This entry comes from a study of brain T cells in children with intractable seizures. Study outcomes and limitations: Patients' HCMV serostatus was unknown; virus specificity rests on CDR3 similarity alone.

The assay was immunoSEQ multiplex PCR, and TCRdb's table has in-frame clones only and misses some. The table lists around 20,000 clones, 90% to 95% of them singletons. The sequencing used peripheral blood, collected at surgery. The receptor's source is a boy younger than 18 with focal cortical dysplasia and intractable seizures. The V gene is TRBV11-2, the J gene TRBJ1-1; D unresolved. CDR3 residues: CASSLVLNTEAFF. DNA for the CDR3: TGTGCCAGCAGCTTAGTCCTAAACACTGAAGCTTTCTTT.